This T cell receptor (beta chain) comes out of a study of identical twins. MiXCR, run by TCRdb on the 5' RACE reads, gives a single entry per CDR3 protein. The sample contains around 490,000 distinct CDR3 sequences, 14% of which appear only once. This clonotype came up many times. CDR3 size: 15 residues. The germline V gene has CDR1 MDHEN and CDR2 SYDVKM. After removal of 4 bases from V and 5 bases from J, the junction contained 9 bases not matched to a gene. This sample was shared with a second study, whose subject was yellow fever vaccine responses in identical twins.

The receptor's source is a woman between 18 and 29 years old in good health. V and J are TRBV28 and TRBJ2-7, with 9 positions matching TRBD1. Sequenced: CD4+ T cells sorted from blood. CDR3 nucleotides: TGTGCCAGCAGTTCCTCCGGGACAGGGTTCCACGAGCAGTACTTC. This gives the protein CASSSSGTGFHEQYF.